Listed below are T cell receptor beta chains from one sample, sequenced in a study of a mutant IDH1 vaccine in newly diagnosed glioma. The protocol was immunoSEQ multiplex PCR, while the TCRdb copy is restricted to in-frame clones and leaves out a portion. The sample consists of about 56,000 clones, 85% to 90% of them appearing once. These receptors are not linked to any known antigen. The specimen comprised PBMCs, sampled from a glioma patient whose treatment included an IDH1 peptide vaccine. Every receptor here comes from a man in his forties with glioma. Each CDR3 is given without its conserved first and last residue. Clone size, where shown, is once, few, many, or a class for clones that have expanded.

v_call: TRBV6-5
clone_size: NA
j_call: TRBJ2-7
cdr3_length: 12
cdr3_aa: ASSPYSSSYEQY

v_call: TRBV12-5
clone_size: NA
j_call: TRBJ2-5
cdr3_length: 12
cdr3_aa: ASGYRMGQETQY

v_call: TRBV7-3
clone_size: NA
j_call: TRBJ2-7
cdr3_length: 12
cdr3_aa: ASSPTGLGYEQY

v_call: TRBV2
clone_size: few
j_call: TRBJ1-5
cdr3_length: 11
cdr3_aa: ASGGQSNQPQH

v_call: TRBV7-8
clone_size: NA
j_call: TRBJ1-4
cdr3_length: 13
cdr3_aa: ASSLGAGLGEKLF

v_call: TRBV6-6
clone_size: NA
j_call: TRBJ1-5
cdr3_length: 13
cdr3_aa: ASSYSPATGQPQH

v_call: TRBV28
clone_size: once
j_call: TRBJ1-2
cdr3_length: 12
cdr3_aa: ASSTGISNYGYT

v_call: TRBV28
clone_size: NA
j_call: TRBJ2-7
cdr3_length: 11
cdr3_aa: ASSPGQTYEQY

v_call: TRBV7-9
clone_size: NA
j_call: TRBJ1-1
cdr3_length: 11
cdr3_aa: ASSLQEDTEAF

v_call: TRBV7-9
clone_size: NA
j_call: TRBJ1-1
cdr3_length: 13
cdr3_aa: ASSLGSGGYTEAF

v_call: TRBV28
clone_size: NA
j_call: TRBJ2-5
cdr3_length: 9
cdr3_aa: ASSSNGAQY

v_call: TRBV5-4
clone_size: NA
j_call: TRBJ2-3
cdr3_length: 15
cdr3_aa: ASSLKQVRDNTDTQY

v_call: TRBV9
clone_size: NA
j_call: TRBJ2-3
cdr3_length: 17
cdr3_aa: ASSPGPGTSGLLTDTQY

v_call: TRBV27
clone_size: NA
j_call: TRBJ2-7
cdr3_length: 11
cdr3_aa: ASSLGFNYEQY

v_call: TRBV6-5
clone_size: NA
j_call: TRBJ2-7
cdr3_length: 14
cdr3_aa: ASSYVRTGASYEQY

v_call: TRBV19
clone_size: NA
j_call: TRBJ2-7
cdr3_length: 12
cdr3_aa: ASSIEWDSYEQY

v_call: TRBV11-2
clone_size: NA
j_call: TRBJ2-2
cdr3_length: 14
cdr3_aa: ASSLWISGSVGELF

v_call: TRBV6-5
clone_size: once
j_call: TRBJ2-5
cdr3_length: 13
cdr3_aa: ASSYSHRGGETQY

v_call: TRBV18
clone_size: NA
j_call: TRBJ2-3
cdr3_length: 10
cdr3_aa: ASSPEMGTLY